The clone carrying this T cell receptor (beta chain) was seen only a few times. Over 18 months, lack of ophthalmopathy progression marked Graves' hyperthyroidism as stable. Patients aged 18 to 65 had newly diagnosed hyperthyroidism that had lasted under 2 months. This sample was taken from a study of T cells in Graves' hyperthyroidism and ophthalmopathy. Whole-study context: Before treatment of any kind, peripheral blood was taken at initial diagnosis.

TCR beta CDR3 regions were amplified from RNA transcripts. Researchers ran a first-round RT-PCR on the TCR CDR3 using the HTBI primer set. MiXCR was run by TCRdb on the multiplex PCR reads, yielding one entry per CDR3 protein. The sample records 300,000 to 350,000 distinct CDR3 sequences, 18% being singletons. The TCR was taken from a woman between 50 and 59 years old with Graves' hyperthyroidism. Material for sequencing was blood.

The CDR3 DNA follows: TGTGCCAGCAGCCCCCGAGGCGGGGGGCAGGAGACCCAGTACTTC. Translated: CASSPRGGGQETQYF. The gene calls are TRBV5-4 and TRBJ2-5; TRBD2 matches 8 bases. The V gene end was trimmed by 4 bases and the J gene end by 5 bases; junction bases not matched to a gene: 10. Germline CDR1 SGHNT, CDR2 YYREEE (reference sequence). This CDR3 is built from 15 residues.